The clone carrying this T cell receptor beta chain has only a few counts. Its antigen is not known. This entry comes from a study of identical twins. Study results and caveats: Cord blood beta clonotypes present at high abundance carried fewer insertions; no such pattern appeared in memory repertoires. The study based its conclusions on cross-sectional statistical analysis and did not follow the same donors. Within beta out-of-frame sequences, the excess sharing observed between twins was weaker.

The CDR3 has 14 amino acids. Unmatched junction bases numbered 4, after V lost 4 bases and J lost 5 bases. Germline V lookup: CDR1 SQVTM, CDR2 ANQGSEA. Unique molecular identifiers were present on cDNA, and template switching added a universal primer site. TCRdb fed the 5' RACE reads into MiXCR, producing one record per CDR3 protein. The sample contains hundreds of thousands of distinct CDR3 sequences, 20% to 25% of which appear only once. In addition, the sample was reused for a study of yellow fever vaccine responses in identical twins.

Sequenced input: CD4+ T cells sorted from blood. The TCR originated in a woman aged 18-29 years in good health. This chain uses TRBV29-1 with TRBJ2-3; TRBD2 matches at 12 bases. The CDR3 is CSVGLAGVLDTQYF. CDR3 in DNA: TGCAGCGTTGGACTAGCGGGAGTTCTAGATACGCAGTATTTT.